These T cell receptor beta chains were read from a single sample in a study of T-cell reconstitution after alpha-beta-depleted transplantation in children. A single record per CDR3 protein comes from TCRdb applying MiXCR to the PCR reads. The sample contains under 850,000 distinct CDR3 sequences, less than 15% of which appear only once. The sample here was PBMCs, taken before TCRalphabeta/CD19-depleted stem cell transplant. Receptors were obtained from a girl aged 2-10 years with congenital amegakaryocytic thrombocytopenia, due to receive a stem cell transplant. Each CDR3 is given with its conserved first and last residue. The order of the fields is J gene, V gene, D gene, clone size, CDR3 length, CDR3 protein, CDR3 DNA. A D gene is named only where the DNA matches it firmly. Clone size appears in some rows only: once, few, many, or a class for an expanded clone.

TRBJ1-1 | TRBV10-3 | NA | NA | 12 | CAIRSGTTEAFF | TGTGCCATCAGGTCAGGGACCACTGAAGCTTTCTTT
TRBJ2-5 | TRBV20-1 | NA | many | 14 | CSATTPGVQETQYF | TGCAGTGCCACTACCCCGGGTGTCCAAGAGACCCAGTACTTC
TRBJ2-3 | TRBV27 | NA | NA | 14 | CASSFPSLVPTQYF | TGTGCCAGCAGTTTCCCCTCACTAGTCCCCACGCAGTATTTT
TRBJ2-1 | TRBV29-1 | TRBD2 | many | 12 | CSARDYNNEQFF | TGCAGCGCCCGGGACTATAACAATGAGCAGTTCTTC
TRBJ2-2 | TRBV20-1 | NA | many | 16 | CSAREQGDRNTGELFF | TGCAGTGCTAGAGAGCAAGGTGACAGGAACACCGGGGAGCTGTTTTTT
TRBJ2-7 | TRBV7-2 | NA | NA | 14 | CASSLVKSSYEQYF | TGTGCCAGCAGCTTAGTGAAGAGCTCCTACGAGCAGTACTTC
TRBJ2-7 | TRBV3-1 | NA | many | 16 | CASSQGDRGPSYEQYF | TGTGCCAGCAGCCAAGGGGATCGCGGGCCTTCCTACGAGCAGTACTTC
TRBJ2-1 | TRBV12-3/TRBV12-4 | TRBD1 | NA | 14 | CASTPGQGGNEQFF | TGTGCCAGCACACCGGGACAGGGAGGGAATGAGCAGTTCTTC
TRBJ1-5 | TRBV2 | TRBD1 | NA | 15 | CASNPSRTGHQPQHF | TGTGCCAGCAACCCCTCCAGGACAGGGCATCAGCCCCAGCATTTT
TRBJ2-7 | TRBV12-3/TRBV12-4 | NA | many | 12 | CASSLLGGGKYF | TGTGCCAGCAGTTTGTTAGGCGGAGGAAAGTACTTC
TRBJ1-1 | TRBV5-1 | TRBD1 | NA | 14 | CASSRDRENSEAFF | TGCGCCAGCAGCCGGGACAGGGAGAACTCTGAAGCTTTCTTT
TRBJ2-7 | TRBV5-1 | NA | many | 12 | CASSLDRHEQYF | TGCGCCAGCAGCTTGGATCGACACGAGCAGTACTTC
TRBJ2-2 | TRBV29-1 | NA | few | 13 | CSVLGTDTGELFF | TGCAGCGTTCTCGGGACTGACACCGGGGAGCTGTTTTTT
TRBJ2-5 | TRBV7-6 | NA | NA | 14 | CASSDRGRQETQYF | TGTGCCAGCAGCGACCGGGGCCGCCAAGAGACCCAGTACTTC
TRBJ2-7 | TRBV12-3/TRBV12-4 | TRBD1 | many | 14 | CASSLRDRGQEQYF | TGTGCCAGCAGTTTAAGAGACAGGGGGCAGGAGCAGTACTTC
TRBJ2-1 | TRBV5-1 | TRBD2 | NA | 14 | CASSPAGLAGEQFF | TGCGCCAGCAGCCCAGCGGGACTAGCGGGTGAGCAGTTCTTC
TRBJ1-1 | TRBV12-3/TRBV12-4 | NA | NA | 14 | CASSLRTKNTEAFF | TGTGCCAGCAGTTTGAGGACAAAAAACACTGAAGCTTTCTTT
TRBJ2-1 | TRBV9 | NA | few | 14 | CASSATGVHNEQFF | TGTGCCAGCAGCGCAACCGGGGTACACAATGAGCAGTTCTTC
TRBJ2-1 | TRBV5-1 | NA | NA | 16 | CASSGTGRRPYNEQFF | TGCGCCAGCAGCGGTACAGGGAGGAGGCCCTACAATGAGCAGTTCTTC
TRBJ2-3 | TRBV20-1 | NA | many | 13 | CSATMTGLDTQYF | TGCAGTGCAACGATGACAGGCCTCGATACGCAGTATTTT
TRBJ2-2 | TRBV28 | TRBD1 | few | 16 | CASTTGAQSNTGELFF | TGTGCCAGCACGACAGGGGCCCAGTCGAACACCGGGGAGCTGTTTTTT
TRBJ2-7 | TRBV20-1 | NA | many | 14 | CSARLRSFAYEQYF | TGCAGTGCTCGCCTCAGATCGTTCGCCTACGAGCAGTACTTC
TRBJ2-3 | TRBV20-1 | NA | NA | 15 | CSALIRDGVIGTQYF | TGCAGTGCTCTAATCCGGGACGGGGTCATAGGTACGCAGTATTTT
TRBJ2-1 | TRBV7-9 | NA | few | 12 | CASSFSASEQFF | TGTGCCAGCAGCTTTAGTGCGAGTGAGCAGTTCTTC
TRBJ2-5 | TRBV12-3/TRBV12-4 | TRBD2 | few | 14 | CASSPGTREETQYF | TGTGCCAGCAGCCCCGGGACTAGAGAAGAGACCCAGTACTTC
TRBJ2-3 | TRBV12-3/TRBV12-4 | NA | many | 13 | CASSRDSPDTQYF | TGTGCCAGCAGCCGCGACAGTCCAGATACGCAGTATTTT
TRBJ2-3 | TRBV7-8 | TRBD2 | NA | 18 | CASSLGLAGLSSADTQYF | TGTGCTAGCAGCTTGGGACTAGCGGGACTGTCGAGCGCAGATACGCAGTATTTT
TRBJ2-7 | TRBV7-6 | TRBD1 | NA | 14 | CASSSLQGALEQYF | TGTGCCAGCAGCTCCCTACAGGGGGCCCTCGAGCAGTACTTC
TRBJ2-7 | TRBV2 | NA | NA | 12 | CASKGPGNEQYF | TGTGCCAGCAAGGGCCCCGGGAACGAGCAGTACTTC
TRBJ2-1 | TRBV12-3/TRBV12-4 | TRBD2 | NA | 14 | CASSLMAGEDEQFF | TGTGCCAGCAGTTTAATGGCGGGAGAGGATGAGCAGTTCTTC
TRBJ2-1 | TRBV2 | TRBD2 | once | 17 | CASSEASTGLGFDEQFF | TGTGCCAGCAGTGAAGCGTCGACGGGACTAGGTTTCGATGAGCAGTTCTTC
TRBJ1-1 | TRBV7-2 | NA | once | 14 | CASSFSRHNTEAFF | TGTGCCAGCAGCTTTAGCAGACACAACACTGAAGCTTTCTTT
TRBJ2-1 | TRBV20-1 | NA | few | 14 | CSALTRSSYNEQFF | TGCAGTGCTCTGACCCGAAGCTCCTACAATGAGCAGTTCTTC
TRBJ2-2 | TRBV15 | NA | NA | 14 | CATSRDGGTGELFF | TGTGCCACCAGCAGAGATGGGGGCACCGGGGAGCTGTTTTTT
TRBJ2-5 | TRBV5-1 | NA | NA | 15 | CASSLGQLGAKTQYF | TGCGCCAGCAGCTTGGGACAGCTAGGGGCGAAGACCCAGTACTTC
TRBJ2-3 | TRBV5-1 | NA | many | 14 | CASSLVFHEDTQYF | TGCGCCAGCAGCTTGGTCTTCCATGAGGATACGCAGTATTTT
TRBJ1-4 | TRBV5-1 | NA | NA | 13 | CASSLADNEKLFF | TGCGCCAGCAGCTTGGCCGATAATGAAAAACTGTTTTTT
TRBJ2-3 | TRBV6-2/TRBV6-3 | NA | few | 20 | CASSYSLTGSEKGKTDTQYF | TGTGCCAGCAGTTACTCGCTTACGGGCAGTGAAAAGGGCAAAACAGATACGCAGTATTTT
TRBJ1-1 | TRBV28 | NA | many | 16 | CASSLRQGWSRTEAFF | TGTGCCAGCAGTTTACGGCAGGGATGGTCGCGCACTGAAGCTTTCTTT
TRBJ1-6 | TRBV20-1 | NA | many | 15 | CSARYRMDSWESLHF | TGCAGTGCTAGATACAGAATGGACAGTTGGGAGTCCCTCCACTTT
TRBJ1-6 | TRBV20-1 | TRBD1 | NA | 13 | CSARGTGGSPLHF | TGCAGTGCTAGGGGAACAGGGGGTTCACCCCTCCACTTT
TRBJ1-5 | TRBV20-1 | NA | many | 12 | CSATSSNQPQHF | TGCAGTGCTACATCTAGCAATCAGCCCCAGCATTTT
TRBJ2-2 | TRBV15 | NA | NA | 16 | CATSRNPRQYTGELFF | TGTGCCACCAGCAGAAACCCACGCCAATACACCGGGGAGCTGTTTTTT
TRBJ2-1 | TRBV20-1 | TRBD2 | many | 14 | CSARYLAGHNEQFF | TGCAGTGCTAGATACCTAGCGGGCCACAATGAGCAGTTCTTC
TRBJ2-7 | TRBV25-1 | TRBD2 | few | 15 | CASSVPLAGAYEQYF | TGTGCCAGCAGTGTACCGTTAGCGGGAGCCTACGAGCAGTACTTC
TRBJ2-5 | TRBV29-1 | NA | many | 14 | CSVEKTRTTETQYF | TGCAGCGTTGAAAAAACACGCACCACGGAGACCCAGTACTTC
TRBJ2-1 | TRBV11-3 | NA | NA | 14 | CASRESPRRSEQFF | TGTGCCAGCCGCGAAAGTCCCCGGAGGAGTGAGCAGTTCTTC
TRBJ2-7 | TRBV12-3/TRBV12-4 | TRBD1 | many | 15 | CASKLQGVYGYEQYF | TGTGCCAGCAAACTGCAGGGGGTTTACGGCTACGAGCAGTACTTC
TRBJ2-2 | TRBV3-1 | NA | few | 13 | CASSPSSTGELFF | TGTGCCAGCAGCCCAAGCAGCACCGGGGAGCTGTTTTTT
TRBJ2-1 | TRBV14 | NA | NA | 13 | CASSSWRGNEQFF | TGTGCCAGCAGCTCCTGGCGGGGCAATGAGCAGTTCTTC
TRBJ2-1 | TRBV7-9 | NA | few | 12 | CASSLRGPTQFF | TGTGCCAGCAGCCTCCGGGGTCCTACGCAGTTCTTC